This T cell receptor beta chain was sequenced during a study of response to subunit inactivated influenza vaccine. TCRdb processed the RT-PCR reads anew with MiXCR; each CDR3 protein has one entry. The sample records approximately 520,000 distinct CDR3 sequences, less than 30% being singletons. Looked up from germline, CDR1 is SGHVS and CDR2 is FQNEAQ. The V end was cut by 6 bases, the J end by 2 bases, with 14 bases between. The CDR3 length is 14 residues. The sequence came from a man in his forties or fifties who received an inactivated influenza vaccine. The sample in question was CD4+ T cells sorted from PBMCs, obtained roughly 5 days after vaccination. The chain has TRBV7-8 and TRBJ2-7; possibly TRBD2 for D (5 bases). The CDR3 sequence is CASSRASGTYEQYF. In nucleotides, the CDR3 is TGTGCCAGCAGTCGAGCAAGCGGAACCTACGAGCAGTACTTC.